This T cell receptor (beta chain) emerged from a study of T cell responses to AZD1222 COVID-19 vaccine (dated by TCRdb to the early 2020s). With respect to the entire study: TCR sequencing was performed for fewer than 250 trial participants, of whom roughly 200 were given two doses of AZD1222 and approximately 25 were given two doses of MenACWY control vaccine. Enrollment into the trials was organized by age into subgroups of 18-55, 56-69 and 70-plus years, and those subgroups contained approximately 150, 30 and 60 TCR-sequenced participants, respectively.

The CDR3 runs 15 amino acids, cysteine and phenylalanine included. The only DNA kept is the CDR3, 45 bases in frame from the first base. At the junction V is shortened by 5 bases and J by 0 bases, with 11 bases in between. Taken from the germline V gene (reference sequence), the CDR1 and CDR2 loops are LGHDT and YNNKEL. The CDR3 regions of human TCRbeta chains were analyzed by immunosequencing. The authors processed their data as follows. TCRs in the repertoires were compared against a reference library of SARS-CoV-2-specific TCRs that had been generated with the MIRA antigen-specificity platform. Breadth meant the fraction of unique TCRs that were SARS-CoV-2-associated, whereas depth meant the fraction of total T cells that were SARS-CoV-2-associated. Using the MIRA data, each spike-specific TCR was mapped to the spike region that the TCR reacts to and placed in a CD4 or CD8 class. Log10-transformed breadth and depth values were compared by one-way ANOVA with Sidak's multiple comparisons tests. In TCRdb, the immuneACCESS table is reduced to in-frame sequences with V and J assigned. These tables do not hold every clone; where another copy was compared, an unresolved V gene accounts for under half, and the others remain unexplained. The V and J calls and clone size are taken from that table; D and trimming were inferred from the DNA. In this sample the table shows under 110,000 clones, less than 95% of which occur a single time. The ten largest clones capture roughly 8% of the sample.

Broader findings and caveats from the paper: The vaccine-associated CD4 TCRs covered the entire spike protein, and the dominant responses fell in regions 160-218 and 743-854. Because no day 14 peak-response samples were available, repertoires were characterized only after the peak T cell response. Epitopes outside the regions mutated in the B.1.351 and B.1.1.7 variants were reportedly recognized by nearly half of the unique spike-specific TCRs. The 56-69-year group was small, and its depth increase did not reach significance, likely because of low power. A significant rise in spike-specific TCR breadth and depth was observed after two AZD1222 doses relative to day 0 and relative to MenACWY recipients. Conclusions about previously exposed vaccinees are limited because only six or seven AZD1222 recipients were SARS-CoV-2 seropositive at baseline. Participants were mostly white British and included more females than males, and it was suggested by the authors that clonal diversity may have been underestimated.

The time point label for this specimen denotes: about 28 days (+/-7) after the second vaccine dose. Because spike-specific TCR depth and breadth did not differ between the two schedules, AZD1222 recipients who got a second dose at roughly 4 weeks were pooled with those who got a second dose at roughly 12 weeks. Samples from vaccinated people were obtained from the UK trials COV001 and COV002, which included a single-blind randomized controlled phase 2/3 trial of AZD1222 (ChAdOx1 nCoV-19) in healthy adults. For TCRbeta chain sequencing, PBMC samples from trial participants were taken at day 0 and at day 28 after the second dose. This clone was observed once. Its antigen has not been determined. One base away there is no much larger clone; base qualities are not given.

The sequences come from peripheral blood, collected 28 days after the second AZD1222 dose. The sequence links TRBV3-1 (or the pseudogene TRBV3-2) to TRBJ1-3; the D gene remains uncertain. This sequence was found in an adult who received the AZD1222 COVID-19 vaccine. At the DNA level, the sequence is TGTGCCAGCAGCTACGACTGGAGCTCTGGAAACACCATATATTTT. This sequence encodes CASSYDWSSGNTIYF.